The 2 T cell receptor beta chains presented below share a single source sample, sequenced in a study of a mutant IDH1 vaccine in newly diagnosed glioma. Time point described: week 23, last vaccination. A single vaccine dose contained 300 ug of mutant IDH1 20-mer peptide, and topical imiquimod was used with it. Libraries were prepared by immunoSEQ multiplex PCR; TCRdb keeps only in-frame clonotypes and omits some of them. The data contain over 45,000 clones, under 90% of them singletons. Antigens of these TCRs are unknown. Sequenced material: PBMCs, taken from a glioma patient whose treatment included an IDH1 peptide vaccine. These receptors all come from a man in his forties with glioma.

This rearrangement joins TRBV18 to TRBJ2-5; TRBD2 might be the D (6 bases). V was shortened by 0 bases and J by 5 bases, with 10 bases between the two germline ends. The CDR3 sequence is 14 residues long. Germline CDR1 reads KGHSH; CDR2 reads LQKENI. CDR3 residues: CASSPPGGFETQYF. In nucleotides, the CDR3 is TGTGCCAGCTCACCACCCGGGGGTTTTGAGACCCAGTACTTC. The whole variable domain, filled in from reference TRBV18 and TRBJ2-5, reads NAGVMQNPRHLVRRRGQEARLRCSPMKGHSHVYWYRQLPEEGLKFMVYLQKENIIDESGMPKERFSAEFPKEGPSILRIQQVVRGDSAAYFCASSPPGGFETQYFGPGTRLLVL.

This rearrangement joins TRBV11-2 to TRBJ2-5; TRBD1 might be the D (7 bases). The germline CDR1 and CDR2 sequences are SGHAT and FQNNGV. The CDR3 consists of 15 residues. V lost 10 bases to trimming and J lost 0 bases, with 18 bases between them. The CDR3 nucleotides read TGTGCCACTCTCAAGGGGGCGGGGTACCAAGAGACCCAGTACTTC. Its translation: CATLKGAGYQETQYF.